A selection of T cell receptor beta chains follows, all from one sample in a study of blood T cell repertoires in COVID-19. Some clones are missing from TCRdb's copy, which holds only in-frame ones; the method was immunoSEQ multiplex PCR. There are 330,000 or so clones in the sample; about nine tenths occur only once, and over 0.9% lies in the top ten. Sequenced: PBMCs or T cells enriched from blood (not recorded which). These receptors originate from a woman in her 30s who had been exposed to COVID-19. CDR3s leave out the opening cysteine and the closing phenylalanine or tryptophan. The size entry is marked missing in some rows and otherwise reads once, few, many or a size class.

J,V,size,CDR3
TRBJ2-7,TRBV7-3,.,ASSSEEQY
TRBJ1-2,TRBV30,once,AWWAAGDPGYT
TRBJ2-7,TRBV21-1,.,ASSKPRDTAYEQY
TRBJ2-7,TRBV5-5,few,ASFPRGGRFYEQY
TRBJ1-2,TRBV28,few,ASSRLTGLYGYT
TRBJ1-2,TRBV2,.,ASSDRGRDYGYT
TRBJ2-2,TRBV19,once,ASSRAGASYTGELF
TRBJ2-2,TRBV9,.,ASSPWTGDIGELF
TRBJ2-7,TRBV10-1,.,ASSTGQGSEQY
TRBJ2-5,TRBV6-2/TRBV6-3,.,ASSYSGPGLAGGSETQY
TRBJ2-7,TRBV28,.,ASGGGGSSYEQY
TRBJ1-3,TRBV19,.,ASRASGGPGNTIY
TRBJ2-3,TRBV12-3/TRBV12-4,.,ASSLDYIPQY
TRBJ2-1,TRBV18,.,ASSPPGWGENEQF